These 26 T cell receptor beta chains originate from one sample sequenced in a study of response to subunit inactivated influenza vaccine. Using its own MiXCR run on the RT-PCR reads, TCRdb lists one record per CDR3 protein. The table has hundreds of thousands of distinct CDR3 sequences, 15% to 18% seen once. The sequences come from PBMCs from blood, collected about 11 days after vaccination. Receptors were obtained from a man aged 50 to 60 who received an inactivated influenza vaccine.

This clonotype was seen a few times. V usage is TRBV6-4 and J usage is TRBJ2-1; 7 bases agree with TRBD2. The germline CDR1 and CDR2 sequences are MRHNA and SNTAGT. V dropped 2 bases and J dropped 16; count of bases not matched to a gene: 8. The CDR3 covers 12 residues. CDR3 DNA: TGTGCCAGCAGTGACGTGGGGGGACTACATTTCTTC. Protein product: CASSDVGGLHFF.

The chain carries TRBV7-9 and TRBJ1-4; D not certain. CDR1 and CDR2 (germline): SEHNR, FQNEAQ (reference sequence). Trimming pared 5 bases from V and 4 bases from J, leaving 11 bases between. CDR3 size: 14 residues. CDR3 DNA: TGTGCCAGCAGCCCTTGGGAGTTTAATGAAAAACTGTTTTTT. It is translated as CASSPWEFNEKLFF.

V usage is TRBV19 and J usage is TRBJ1-5; TRBD1 aligns across 8 bases. Germline assignment: CDR1 LNHDA and CDR2 SQIVND (reference sequence). The CDR3 runs 15 residues. V trimming: 6 bases; J trimming: 3 bases; junction bases outside the gene matches: 7. CDR3 in amino acids: CASRTGQAINQPQHF. The CDR3, as DNA: TGTGCCAGTAGGACGGGACAGGCGATCAATCAGCCCCAGCATTTT.

The chain combines TRBV7-9 with TRBJ2-7; D might be TRBD1 or TRBD2, each matching 5 bases. This CDR3 has 16 amino acids. The V end lost 4 bases, the J end lost 4 bases, and 20 bases lay between the germline ends. CDR1 and CDR2 (germline): SEHNR, FQNEAQ (reference sequence). The CDR3 is CASSSSGTRLSYEQYF. The CDR3 DNA is TGTGCCAGCAGCTCGTCCGGGACCCGCCTTTCATACGAGCAGTACTTC.

This clonotype appeared a few times. The chain joins TRBV24-1 to TRBJ2-3, with unresolved D. Germline V gene data show CDR1 as KGHDR and CDR2 as SFDVKD. V lost 3 bases and J lost 4, with 19 bases in between. The CDR3 extends over 17 amino acids. The CDR3 loop is CATSDPRHVVSPDTQYF. In DNA form, the CDR3 reads TGTGCCACCAGTGATCCCAGGCATGTGGTCAGCCCAGATACGCAGTATTTT.

This clonotype showed up just a few times. The chain links TRBV6-5 to TRBJ1-5; D unresolved. The CDR3 consists of 14 residues. Germline CDR1 MNHEY, CDR2 SVGAGI. Trimming took off 0 bases at V and 7 bases at J, with 10 bases between the two ends. The CDR3 loop reads CASSYSAGYQPQHF. The CDR3 nucleotides are TGTGCCAGCAGTTACTCGGCGGGTTACCAGCCCCAGCATTTT.

This clonotype was seen a few times. The chain combines TRBV5-5 with TRBJ2-2; 8 bases match TRBD2. This CDR3 comprises 14 residues. CDR1 is SGHKS, CDR2 YYEKEE, per germline (reference sequence). Trimming at V came to 2 bases and at J to 7 bases, leaving 4 bases not matched to a gene. The CDR3, as DNA: TGTGCCAGCAGCTTCGGGGGGGTGATCGGGGAGCTGTTTTTT. It translates to CASSFGGVIGELFF.

V usage is TRBV10-3 and J usage is TRBJ2-7; 7 bases are a match to TRBD1. The CDR3 has 14 amino acids. In germline, CDR1 is ENHRY, CDR2 SYGVKD. V trimming: 3 bases; J trimming: 1 base; junction bases outside the gene matches: 3. The CDR3 region is CAISDRGNSYEQYF. As DNA, the CDR3 is TGTGCCATCAGTGACAGGGGGAATTCCTACGAGCAGTACTTC.

This clonotype was observed at least ten times. The V gene is TRBV7-9, the J gene TRBJ2-1; 9 bases map to TRBD1. Germline assignment: CDR1 SEHNR and CDR2 FQNEAQ (reference sequence). The CDR3 has 15 amino acids. V was clipped by 5 bases and J by 3 bases; unmatched bases: 5. CDR3: CASSTTGGNYNEQFF. Here the CDR3 DNA reads TGTGCCAGCAGCACGACAGGGGGGAACTACAATGAGCAGTTCTTC.

A note on this clonotype: This sequence may be a read error, since a much larger clone differs from it by one base. The chain is built from TRBV27 and TRBJ2-7; TRBD1 matches 7 bases. This CDR3 contains 14 residues. CDR1 MNHEY and CDR2 SMNVEV come from the germline V gene (reference sequence). V shed 8 bases, J shed 3 bases, and the junction held 10 bases outside the gene matches. In DNA form, the CDR3 reads TGTGCCAGCTGTCTTGGGACAGCAGGCTACGAGCAGTACTTC. Encoded protein: CASCLGTAGYEQYF.

This clonotype was observed many times. V is TRBV20-1 and J is TRBJ2-3; D not resolved. The V and J ends lost 0 bases and 4 bases respectively, with 11 bases between them. CDR3 length: 14 amino acids. The V gene's germline CDR1 is DFQATT and CDR2 SNEGSKA (reference sequence). CDR3 bases: TGCAGTGCTAGAGATCGGAGTGGGCCAGATACGCAGTATTTT. Its protein is CSARDRSGPDTQYF.

This clonotype has just a few counts. This rearrangement joins TRBV20-1 to TRBJ2-3; no firm D call. CDR3 size: 13 residues. In germline, CDR1 is DFQATT, CDR2 SNEGSKA (reference sequence). Deletions cut 6 bases from V and 2 bases from J, with 12 bases between. CDR3 DNA sequence: TGCAGTGCCAAATATCTCCCCACAGATACGCAGTATTTT. It translates to CSAKYLPTDTQYF.

This chain joins TRBV10-3 and TRBJ1-1; D uncertain. V lost 6 bases and J lost 1, with 9 bases in between. This CDR3 has 13 amino acids. CDR1 is ENHRY, CDR2 SYGVKD, per germline. The CDR3 DNA reads as TGTGCCATCAGAATTCTCTGGAACACTGAAGCTTTCTTT. Translating it yields CAIRILWNTEAFF.

A few counts support this clonotype. The gene calls are TRBV18 and TRBJ2-5, with TRBD1 matching over 7 bases. CDR3 length: 15 residues. Germline loops: CDR1 KGHSH, CDR2 LQKENI. Trimming took 5 bases from V and 3 from J; bases not matched to a gene: 9. The chain's CDR3 is CASSRQGQPEETQYF. DNA for the CDR3: TGTGCCAGCTCAAGGCAGGGACAGCCCGAAGAGACCCAGTACTTC.

This clonotype was seen a handful of times. The CDR3 protein is CASSVFVAGGAYEQYF. CDR3 sequence (DNA): TGCGCCAGCAGCGTCTTTGTAGCGGGGGGAGCCTACGAGCAGTACTTC. The chain links TRBV5-1 to TRBJ2-7; 10 nucleotides match TRBD2. Looked up from germline, CDR1 is SGHRS and CDR2 is YFSETQ. V trimming: 4 bases; J trimming: 2 bases; junction bases outside the gene matches: 9. The CDR3 consists of 16 residues.

The CDR3 bases are TGTGCCAGCAGTCCAACTAGCGGGGGGATTAATGAGCAGTTCTTC. The encoded protein is CASSPTSGGINEQFF. This chain links TRBV28 with TRBJ2-1; 12 bases agree with TRBD2. Per the germline V gene, CDR1 is MDHEN and CDR2 is SYDVKM. This CDR3 has 15 amino acids. V lost 5 bases, J lost 7 bases, and 6 bases stayed unmatched. Complete variable domain (other parts from reference TRBV28 and TRBJ2-1): DVKVTQSSRYLVKRTGEKVFLECVQDMDHENMFWYRQDPGLGLRLIYFSYDVKMKEKGDIPEGYSVSREKKERFSLILESASTNQTSMYLCASSPTSGGINEQFFGPGTRLTVL.

The chain uses TRBV6-2 or TRBV6-3 and TRBJ2-3; 8 bases match TRBD1. The CDR3 extends over 13 amino acids. V lost 8 bases, J lost 5 bases, and 6 bases stayed unmatched. CDR1 is MNHEY and CDR2 is SVGEGT in the germline V gene. CDR3 sequence reads: CASSTGVGDTQYF. The CDR3 DNA is TGTGCCAGCTCGACAGGGGTAGGAGATACGCAGTATTTT.

The genes are TRBV7-2 and TRBJ1-2; TRBD1 matches at 7 bases. Germline V gene data show CDR1 as SGHTA and CDR2 as FQGNSA. V was clipped by 5 bases and J by 8 bases; unmatched bases: 14. The CDR3 is made up of 15 amino acids. The CDR3 loop is CASSPQTGSNGGYTF. For the CDR3, the DNA is TGTGCCAGCAGCCCACAGACAGGGAGTAACGGAGGCTACACCTTC.

The V gene is TRBV6-5, the J gene TRBJ1-6; the D gene is possibly TRBD1 (6 bases). This CDR3 has 14 amino acids. The germline V gene encodes CDR1 MNHEY and CDR2 SVGAGI. V lost 2 bases to trimming and J lost 8 bases, with 10 bases between them. CDR3 protein: CASSYGGPYSPLHF. The DNA of the CDR3 is TGTGCCAGCAGTTACGGGGGGCCTTATTCACCCCTCCACTTT.

DNA for the CDR3: TGTGCCATCAGTAAGGGCAGGGAAAACGAGCAGTACTTC. Its protein is CAISKGRENEQYF. The chain couples TRBV10-3 to TRBJ2-7, with D tentatively TRBD1 (5 bases). Deletions cut 5 bases from V and 5 bases from J, with 13 bases between. The CDR3 has 13 residues. Germline CDR1 reads ENHRY; CDR2 reads SYGVKD.

This clonotype was detected a few times. This chain joins TRBV20-1 and TRBJ1-2; no reliable D call. The germline gives CDR1 DFQATT, CDR2 SNEGSKA (reference sequence). The CDR3 length is 14 residues. V was trimmed by 0 bases and J by 6 bases, leaving 14 bases between them. The CDR3 DNA follows: TGCAGTGCTAGAGATTTCGTGATCTACCATGGCTACACCTTC. The encoded protein is CSARDFVIYHGYTF.

This clonotype was counted between two and nine times. V and J are TRBV3-1 and TRBJ2-7; D remains unclear. Trimming left V 0 bases short and J 9 bases short, with 21 bases between. The CDR3 is 16 amino acids. From germline, CDR1 is LGHDT and CDR2 YNNKEL (reference sequence). The CDR3 region is CASSQDLAGSSWRQYF. The CDR3 nucleotides read TGTGCCAGCAGCCAAGATCTTGCCGGGTCCTCCTGGAGGCAGTACTTC.

The rearrangement links TRBV11-2 to TRBJ2-3; 8 bases are a match to TRBD2. The germline V gene encodes CDR1 SGHAT and CDR2 FQNNGV. After removal of 4 bases from V and 2 bases from J, the junction contained 8 bases not matched to a gene. The CDR3 spans 16 residues. In DNA form, the CDR3 reads TGTGCCAGCAGCTCCGAGTTAGCGGGGTCCACAGATACGCAGTATTTT. Translated: CASSSELAGSTDTQYF. The full variable domain, completed using reference TRBV11-2 and TRBJ2-3, is EAGVAQSPRYKIIEKRQSVAFWCNPISGHATLYWYQQILGQGPKLLIQFQNNGVVDDSQLPKDRFSAERLKGVDSTLKIQPAKLEDSAVYLCASSSELAGSTDTQYFGPGTRLTVL.

The J gene is TRBJ2-1, the V gene TRBV30, with D perhaps assigned TRBD1 or TRBD2 (6 bases each). The CDR3 sequence is 14 residues long. V gave up 4 bases and J gave up 2 bases, with 12 bases separating them. CDR1 and CDR2 (germline): GTSNPN, SVGIG (reference sequence). CDR3 coding DNA: TGTGCCTGGAACCATGGGGGGCCCTACAATGAGCAGTTCTTC. It is translated as CAWNHGGPYNEQFF.

The chain employs TRBV29-1 and TRBJ2-7, with a tentative D call TRBD1 (6 bases). Germline V gene data show CDR1 as SQVTM and CDR2 as ANQGSEA. V lost 2 bases and J lost 7, with 21 bases in between. This CDR3 contains 15 residues. The CDR3 here is CSVESAWQGYGEQYF. CDR3 DNA sequence: TGCAGCGTTGAAAGTGCATGGCAGGGGTACGGGGAGCAGTACTTC.

This clonotype was found a few times. CDR3 nucleotides: TGCAGCGTCTCCGGGACTAGGGGTCTCGAGCAGTACTTC. Protein product: CSVSGTRGLEQYF. This sequence joins TRBV29-1 and TRBJ2-7; 8 bases align to TRBD2. J was trimmed by 6 bases and V by 6 bases; bases with no gene match: 10. Germline CDR1 reads SQVTM; CDR2 reads ANQGSEA. The CDR3 spans 13 residues.